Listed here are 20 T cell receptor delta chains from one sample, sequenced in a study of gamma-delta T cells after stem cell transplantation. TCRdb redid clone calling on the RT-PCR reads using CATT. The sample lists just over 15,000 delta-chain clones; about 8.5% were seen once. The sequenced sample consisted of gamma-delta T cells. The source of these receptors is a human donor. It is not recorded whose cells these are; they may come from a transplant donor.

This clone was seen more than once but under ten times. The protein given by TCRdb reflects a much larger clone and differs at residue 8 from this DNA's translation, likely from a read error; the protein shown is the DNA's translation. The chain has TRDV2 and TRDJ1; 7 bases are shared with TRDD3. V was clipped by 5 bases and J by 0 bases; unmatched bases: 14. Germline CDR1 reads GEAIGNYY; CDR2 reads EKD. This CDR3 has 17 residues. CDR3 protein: CACAGLGEMGYTDKLIF. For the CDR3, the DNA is TGTGCCTGTGCTGGATTGGGGGAGATGGGGTACACCGATAAACTCATCTTT.

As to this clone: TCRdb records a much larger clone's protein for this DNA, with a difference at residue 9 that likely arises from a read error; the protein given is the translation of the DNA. For the CDR3, the DNA is TGCGCCTGTGACACCGTTGGGGGATCGTACACCGATAAACTCATCTTT. It encodes CACDTVGGSYTDKLIF. This sequence joins TRDV2 and TRDJ1, with 8 nucleotides matching TRDD3. Germline-derived CDR1 and CDR2 are GEAIGNYY and EKD. CDR3 length: 16 amino acids.

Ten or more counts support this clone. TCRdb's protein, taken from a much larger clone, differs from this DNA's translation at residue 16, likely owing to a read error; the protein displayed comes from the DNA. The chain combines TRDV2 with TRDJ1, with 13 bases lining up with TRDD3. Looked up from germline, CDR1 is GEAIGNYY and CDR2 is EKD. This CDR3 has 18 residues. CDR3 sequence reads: CACDTLKLLGDTTDKHIF. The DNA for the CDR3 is TGTGCCTGTGACACCCTAAAATTACTGGGGGATACGACCGATAAACACATCTTT.

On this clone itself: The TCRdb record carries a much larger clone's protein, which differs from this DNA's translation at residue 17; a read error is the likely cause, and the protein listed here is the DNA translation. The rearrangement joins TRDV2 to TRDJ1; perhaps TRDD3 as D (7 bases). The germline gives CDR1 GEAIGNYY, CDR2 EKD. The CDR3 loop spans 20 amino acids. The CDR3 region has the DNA TGTGCCTGTGACACCGTTCCTTCCAACTGGGGATCGGAAAATGGCGATACACTCATCTTT. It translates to CACDTVPSNWGSENGDTLIF.

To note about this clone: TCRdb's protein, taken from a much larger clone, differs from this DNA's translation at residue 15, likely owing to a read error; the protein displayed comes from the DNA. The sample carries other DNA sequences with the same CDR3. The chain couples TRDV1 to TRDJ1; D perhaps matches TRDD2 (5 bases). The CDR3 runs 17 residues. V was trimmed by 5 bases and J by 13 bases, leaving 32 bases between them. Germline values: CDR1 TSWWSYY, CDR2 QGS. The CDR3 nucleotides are TGTGCTCTTGGGAAACGAATCACATTTCGGGCTTCCGATAAGCACATCTTT. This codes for CALGKRITFRASDKHIF.

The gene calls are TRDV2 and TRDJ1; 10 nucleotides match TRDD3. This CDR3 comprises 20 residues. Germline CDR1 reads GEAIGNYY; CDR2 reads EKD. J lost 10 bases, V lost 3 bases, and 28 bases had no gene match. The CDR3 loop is CACDVRGDTRNTSGGGLLIF. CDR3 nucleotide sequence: TGTGCCTGTGACGTAAGGGGGGATACGAGGAACACCTCGGGGGGAGGACTACTCATCTTT.

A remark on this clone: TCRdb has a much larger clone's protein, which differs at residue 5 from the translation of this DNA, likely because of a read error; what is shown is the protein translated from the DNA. The CDR3 region is CACDPVGKLGDTSVDDKLIF. For the CDR3, the DNA is TGTGCCTGTGACCCCGTGGGGAAACTGGGGGATACCTCGGTTGACGATAAACTCATCTTT. The chain recombines TRDV2 with TRDJ1, with 12 nucleotides matching TRDD3. The V gene end was trimmed by 3 bases and the J gene end by 4 bases; junction bases not matched to a gene: 20. CDR3 size: 20 residues. CDR1 is GEAIGNYY, CDR2 EKD, per germline.

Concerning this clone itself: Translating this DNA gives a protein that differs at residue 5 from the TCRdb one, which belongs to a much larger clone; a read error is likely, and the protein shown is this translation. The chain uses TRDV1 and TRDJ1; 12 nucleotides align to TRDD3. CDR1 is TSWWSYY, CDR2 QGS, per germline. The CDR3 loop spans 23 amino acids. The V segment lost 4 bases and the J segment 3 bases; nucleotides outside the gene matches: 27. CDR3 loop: CALGGRPATVLGDTLLPPDKLIF. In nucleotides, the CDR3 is TGTGCTCTTGGGGGACGACCGGCGACTGTACTGGGGGATACTCTACTACCCCCCGATAAACTCATCTTT.

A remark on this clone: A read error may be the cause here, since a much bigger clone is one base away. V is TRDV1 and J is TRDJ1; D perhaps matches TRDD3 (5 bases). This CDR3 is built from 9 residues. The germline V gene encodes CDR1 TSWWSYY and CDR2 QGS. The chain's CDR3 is CAPGKRLTF. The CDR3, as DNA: TGTGCTCCTGGGAAACGACTCACATTT.

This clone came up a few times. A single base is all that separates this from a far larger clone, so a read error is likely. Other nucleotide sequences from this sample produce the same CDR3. CDR3 protein: CALGVTTFLLELGDIGLIF. CDR3 sequence (DNA): TGTGCTCTTGGGGTCACCACCTTCCTACTCGAACTGGGGGATATAGGTCTCATCTTC. V and J are TRDV1 and TRDJ1; 11 bases are shared with TRDD3. The CDR3 consists of 19 residues. Per germline, CDR1 TSWWSYY and CDR2 QGS.

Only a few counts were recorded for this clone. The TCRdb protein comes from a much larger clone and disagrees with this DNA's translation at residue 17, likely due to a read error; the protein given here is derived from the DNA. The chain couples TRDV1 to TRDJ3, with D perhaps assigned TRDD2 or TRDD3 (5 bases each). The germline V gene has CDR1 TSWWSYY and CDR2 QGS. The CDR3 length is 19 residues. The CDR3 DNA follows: TGTGCTCTTGGGGAATTCGGGTCACCAGGTTCCTGGGACACCCGACAGGTGTTTTTC. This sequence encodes CALGEFGSPGSWDTRQVFF.

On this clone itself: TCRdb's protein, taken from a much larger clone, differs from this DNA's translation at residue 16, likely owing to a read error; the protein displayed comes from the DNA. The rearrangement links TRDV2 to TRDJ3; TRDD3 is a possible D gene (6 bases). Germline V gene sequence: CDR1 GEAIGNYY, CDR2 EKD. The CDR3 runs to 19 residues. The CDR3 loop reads CACDTAGGRSSWDTRKMFF. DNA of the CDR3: TGTGCCTGTGACACGGCCGGGGGACGTAGCTCCTGGGACACCCGAAAGATGTTTTTC.

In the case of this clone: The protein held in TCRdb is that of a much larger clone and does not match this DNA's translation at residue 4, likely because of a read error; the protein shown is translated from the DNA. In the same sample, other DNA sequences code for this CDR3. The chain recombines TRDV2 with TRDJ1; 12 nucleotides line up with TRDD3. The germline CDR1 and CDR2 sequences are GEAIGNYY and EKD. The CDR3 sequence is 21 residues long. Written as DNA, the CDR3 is TGTGCCTGTGGCACCGTCACTGGGGGATACAATGGGACTTCGTACACCGATAAACTCATCTTT. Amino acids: CACGTVTGGYNGTSYTDKLIF.

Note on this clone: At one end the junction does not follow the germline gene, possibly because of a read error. The CDR3 bases are TGTGCCTGTGACACCGTTGAGTGCCACCTGCCTCCTGGTGTACTCACCGCTAAACTCATCTTT. Translation: CACDTVECHLPPGVLTAKLIF. The genes are TRDV2 and TRDJ1; D ambiguous. Germline CDR1 and CDR2: GEAIGNYY and EKD. CDR3 length equals 21 residues.

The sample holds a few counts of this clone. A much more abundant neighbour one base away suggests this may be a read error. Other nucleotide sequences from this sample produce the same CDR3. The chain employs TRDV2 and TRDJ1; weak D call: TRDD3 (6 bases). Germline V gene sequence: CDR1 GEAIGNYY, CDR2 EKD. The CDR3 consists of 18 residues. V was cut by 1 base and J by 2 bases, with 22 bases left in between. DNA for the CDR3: TGTGCCTGTGACACTGGGTCGCTGGGGCTACGGGGGACCGATAAACTCATCTTT. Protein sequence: CACDTGSLGLRGTDKLIF.

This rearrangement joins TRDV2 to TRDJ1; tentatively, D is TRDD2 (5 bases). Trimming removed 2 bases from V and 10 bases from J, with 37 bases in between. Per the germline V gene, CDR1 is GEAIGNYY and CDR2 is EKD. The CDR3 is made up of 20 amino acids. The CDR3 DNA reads TGTGCCTGTGACATCCTCCTCTCCTCTTCCCTGTCGGCTTACCACGATCCACTCATCTTT. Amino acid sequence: CACDILLSSSLSAYHDPLIF.

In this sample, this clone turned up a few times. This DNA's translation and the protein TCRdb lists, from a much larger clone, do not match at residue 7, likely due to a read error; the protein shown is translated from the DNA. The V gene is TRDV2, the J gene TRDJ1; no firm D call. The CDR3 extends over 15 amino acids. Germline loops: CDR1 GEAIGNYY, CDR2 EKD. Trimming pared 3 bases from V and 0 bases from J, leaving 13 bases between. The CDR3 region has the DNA TGTGCCTGTGACGCCGTACCGACAGACACCGATAAACTCATCTTT. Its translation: CACDAVPTDTDKLIF.

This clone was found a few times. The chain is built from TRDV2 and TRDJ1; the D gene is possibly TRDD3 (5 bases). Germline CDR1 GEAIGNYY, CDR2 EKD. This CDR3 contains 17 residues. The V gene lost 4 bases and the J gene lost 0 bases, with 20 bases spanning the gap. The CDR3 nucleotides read TGTGCCTGTGATACCCTAGGGAAGGGGAGCTACACCGATAAACTCATCTTT. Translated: CACDTLGKGSYTDKLIF.

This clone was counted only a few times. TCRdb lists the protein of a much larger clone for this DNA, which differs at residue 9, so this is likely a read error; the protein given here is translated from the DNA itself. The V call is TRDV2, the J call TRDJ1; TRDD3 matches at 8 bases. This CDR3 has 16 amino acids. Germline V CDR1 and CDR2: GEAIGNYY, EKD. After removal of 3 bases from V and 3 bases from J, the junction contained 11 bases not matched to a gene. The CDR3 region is CACDALLGETPDKLIF. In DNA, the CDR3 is TGTGCCTGTGACGCCTTGCTGGGGGAAACGCCCGATAAACTCATCTTT.

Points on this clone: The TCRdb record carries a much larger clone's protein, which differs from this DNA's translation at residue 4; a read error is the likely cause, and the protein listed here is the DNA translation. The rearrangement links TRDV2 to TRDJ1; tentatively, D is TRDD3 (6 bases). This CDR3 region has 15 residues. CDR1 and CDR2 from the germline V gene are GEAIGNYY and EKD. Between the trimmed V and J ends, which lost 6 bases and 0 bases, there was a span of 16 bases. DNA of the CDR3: TGTGCCTGTAACTCCGTGGTGGGGGACACCGATAAACTCATCTTT. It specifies CACNSVVGDTDKLIF.